The following is a TCR beta chain sequence with its context. One base away lies a much larger clone, so this may be a sequencing read error. This sample includes further DNA sequences coding for the same CDR3. These data originate in a study of blood T cell repertoires in COVID-19. Sequenced by immunoSEQ multiplex PCR; TCRdb stores in-frame clones only, minus some. The repertoire holds some 200,000 clones, with 94% as singletons. The sequenced sample consisted of peripheral blood. The receptor was derived from a man aged 25-40 years with COVID-19, enrolled during active disease.

The CDR3 bases are TGTGCCAGCAGCGTGACAGATAGCAATCAGCCCCAGCATTTT. This sequence encodes CASSVTDSNQPQHF. J is TRBJ1-5 and V is TRBV9, with D possibly matching TRBD1 (5 bases). Per germline, CDR1 SGDLS and CDR2 YYNGEE. Trimming cost V 2 bases and J 0 bases, with 6 bases left between them. The CDR3 covers 14 residues.